A single sample gave rise to the 2 T cell receptor beta chains below, sequenced in a study of blood T cell repertoires in COVID-19. Generated by immunoSEQ multiplex PCR, the TCRdb table keeps only in-frame clones and is missing some. The sample yields a few hundred thousand clones, roughly 87% seen once. The sequenced material came from PBMCs or T cells enriched from blood (not recorded which). Receptor source: a woman aged 25 to 45 who had recovered from COVID-19.

This rearrangement joins TRBV15 to TRBJ1-2; 7 bases align to TRBD1. J lost 2 bases, V lost 5 bases, and 2 bases had no gene match. The CDR3 is made up of 13 amino acids. Germline V gives CDR1 LNHNV, CDR2 YYDKDF (reference sequence). The CDR3 reads CATSGGQNYGYTF. For the CDR3, the DNA is TGTGCCACCAGCGGGGGACAGAACTATGGCTACACCTTC.

The chain joins TRBV6-5 to TRBJ1-6, with D perhaps TRBD1 (6 bases). CDR1 is MNHEY, CDR2 SVGAGI, per germline. V gave up 6 bases and J gave up 9 bases, with 15 bases separating them. The CDR3 extends over 14 amino acids. CDR3 protein: CASRLRDKPSPLHF. The DNA for the CDR3 is TGTGCCAGCAGGCTCCGGGACAAACCTTCACCCCTCCACTTT.